This record covers a single T cell receptor beta chain. This clone was picked up one time. Its cognate antigen has yet to be identified. Base-call qualities are not available, and no considerably larger clone is one nucleotide away. The source of the sample is a study of cytomegalovirus exposure and HLA in healthy donors (dated by TCRdb to about 2017). With respect to the entire study: An earlier analysis of approximately 640 of the donors reported roughly 300 Gb of sequence data and some 120 million unique TCR beta sequences from some 180 million T cells. HLA typing covered class I and class II loci at four-digit resolution. Typing coverage differed by locus: A, B, C, DRB1 and DQB1 were typed in about 620-630 donors, DQA1 in approximately 520, DPA1 in nearly 610, and DPB1 in just under 490. Of the approximately 400 genotyped donors, around 81% fell in the genetic ancestry cluster associated with self-reported Caucasian donors. The study aimed to test whether signatures of past pathogen exposure could be identified by cataloging public T cell receptors. Rather than using new phenotypic data, the later analysis identified candidate immune exposures from TCR beta sequences and from how often those sequences occurred across donors. Genome-wide SNP genotypes for about 55% of the roughly 670 donors were used in a later genetic analysis, which treated that subset as a discovery cohort. Because of strong linkage in the cohort, roughly five DR-DQ haplotypes were treated as single units for association and clustering. Besides the first cohort of more than 650 subjects, a separate validation cohort made up of over 100 different subjects was used. Approximately 300 gigabases of sequencing data and around 80 million unique TCR sequences made up an early release that covered nearly 650 HLA-typed donors. In a later analysis, previously published TCR beta repertoires from some 640 donors were re-analyzed and high-resolution HLA genotyping was added so that TCR occurrence patterns could be studied. Donor age, sex, ethnicity and CMV serostatus were compiled together with the repertoire data. High-throughput TCR immunosequencing, statistical association of individual TCRs with disease status, and machine learning were combined to predict cytomegalovirus infection status. An earlier analysis of 587 of the donors applied high-throughput TCR beta sequencing to assess whether each TCR beta V gene segment acted as functional or pseudogenic. The study used immunosequencing to profile the T cell repertoires of approximately 630 subjects and linked those repertoires to cytomegalovirus serostatus. Across some 400 genotyped donors of the cohort, an average of approximately 240,000 unique TCR beta nucleotide sequences per donor were sequenced, and approximately 19% of those sequences were non-productive. Every discovery cohort repertoire had been produced on one sequencing platform. What the authors observed across the whole study: Sequencing depth was assumed to be roughly uniform across donors in the presence/absence analyses, though that assumption may not hold. In an earlier analysis of over 550 of the donors, most TCR beta V segments were observed in productive rearrangements about 87% or about 30% of the time, broadly matching IMGT annotations. The classifier was reported to diagnose cytomegalovirus status with high specificity and sensitivity in both the original and validation cohorts. The authors suggested that the approach could potentially be generalized to other disease states and immunological phenotypes. A cluster of highly shared sequence variants was judged likely to represent a technical artifact of the sequencing pipeline. Because counts were too low, 15 or so rarely observed V segments, including chromosome 9 orphons, were excluded from the earlier analysis of some 540 of the donors. Only TCR beta chains were sequenced in this cohort, and the absence of alpha or paired-chain data limited detectable features. In vitro tests confirmed that a few of the cytomegalovirus-associated TCR beta chains recognize cytomegalovirus antigens. Correlated functional status among segregating V segments might reflect linkage disequilibrium, but an unknown experimental factor could not be ruled out. A further reported finding was that TCR beta sequences accurately predicted the HLA-A and HLA-B alleles for most subjects in the first cohort. According to a later analysis, most CMV-associated TCR beta chains appeared to be HLA-restricted, and the HLA associations seemed to be driven largely by CMV exposure. The study gave a list of around 170 TCR beta chains associated with cytomegalovirus. In a later analysis, TCR association rates were found to vary across HLA loci, with the most associated TCRs seen for DRB1 alleles and the fewest for HLA-C alleles. Specific HLA alleles were associated with 15,000 to 20,000 TCR beta sequences at a false discovery rate of 0.05 in a later analysis. Most TCR sequences were seen in very few donors, while some public TCRs were found in many individuals. A later genetic analysis associated a missense DCLRE1C variant with V-gene and J-gene trimming of TCR beta chains, and an independent cohort replicated the association. In a later analysis, HLA-associated TCR beta chains showed more clonal expansion and lower generation probabilities than non-associated chains that were equally common. Immune exposure information for the cohort was limited to CMV serostatus. In a later genetic analysis, fewer N-insertions in productive TCRs were reported among donors in an Asian-associated ancestry cluster than the roughly 700-donor mean. In a later analysis, several top co-occurrence clusters were reported to appear linked to parvovirus B19, influenza, CMV and Epstein-Barr virus. Because HLA typing was unavailable for some donors at each locus, only the typed subset was used in association tests. Because the 87-base-pair reads could not distinguish some IMGT-functional V segments, including TRBV6-2 and TRBV6-3, those segments were excluded. When HLA alleles, especially DR and DQ, strongly co-occurred, attributing TCR associations to individual alleles was difficult.

The cohort was made up of under 800 healthy bone marrow donors. All cohort members were sampled while nominally healthy, although unrecorded immune exposures were likely present. The donor tested CMV seronegative, placing the donor among the 300 to 450 seronegative members of the cohort. Every donor gave a peripheral blood sample, and the peripheral blood mononuclear cells from that sample were used for TCR beta sequencing. The Qiagen DNeasy Blood Extraction Kit was used to extract genomic DNA from the blood cell samples. Receptors were amplified or captured by the immunoSEQ multiplex PCR assay. A mixture of 60 forward primers for TCR Vbeta segments and 13 reverse primers for TCR Jbeta segments was used in the multiplex PCR. The CDR3 region of rearranged TCR beta genes was amplified from genomic DNA with a multiplex PCR assay. The amplified TCR beta libraries were sequenced on the Illumina HiSeq System as 87-base-pair reads. In the paper's pipeline: A later analysis counted approximately 84 million unique TCR beta chains across the 670 or so repertoires, and around 12 million of these chains were shared by at least two donors. To remove PCR and sequencing errors, raw reads were error-corrected and collapsed into unique sequences using a nearest-neighbor algorithm that merged closely related sequences. CDR3 sequences were aligned to IMGT reference sequences to assign V, D and J gene segments. For a sequence to be retained, a match of at least six nucleotides to both a V gene segment and a J gene segment was required. Rearrangements were classified as productive when the CDR3 lacked stop codons and remained in frame with V and J, and all other rearrangements were classified as non-productive. CDR3 was defined by IMGT convention, running from the second conserved V-encoded cysteine to the conserved J-encoded phenylalanine. In an earlier analysis of more than 550 of the donors, sequences lacking an unambiguous match to a single V gene segment were excluded. In an earlier analysis of some 590 of the donors, a V segment was called functional when productive rearrangements were above 56.7%, and segregating when the standard deviation between donors exceeded 5%. A statistical classification framework was built for diagnosing cytomegalovirus status from the catalog of TCR beta chain sequences. In a later analysis, TCR nucleotide sequences were compared against IMGT/GENE-DB human TR gene sequences so that V and J genes could be assigned. A later analysis assigned CDR3 sequences and most-parsimonious VDJ recombination scenarios with the TCRdist pipeline. In a later analysis, every TCR beta chain was defined by the combination of its CDR3 amino acid sequence and its V-gene family, and reads without a unique V-gene family were dropped. A later analysis removed several hundred highly shared, low-generation-probability nucleotide sequences to deal with suspected cross-contamination and a sequencing artifact. For each public chain, a later analysis derived a clonal expansion index from normalized ranks of inferred template counts within each repertoire. Generation probabilities in a later analysis came from a VDJ recombination model fitted to out-of-frame rearrangements, and those results were checked against IGoR. A later analysis scored TCR-TCR, TCR-HLA and TCR-CMV co-occurrence with hypergeometric tests, applying a repertoire-size bias correction to TCR pairs. A later analysis estimated false discovery rates by permuting HLA or CMV assignments 20 times. In a later analysis, co-occurring TCRs were grouped with DBSCAN, and TCRdist sequence similarity was added when clustering was performed within HLA-allele-positive subsets. For co-occurrence clustering, repertoires with fewer than 30,000 or more than 120,000 public chains were excluded, along with about five repertoires with anomalous nucleotide sharing. TCRdb limited this immuneACCESS table to in-frame rearrangements with V and J called. A share of clones is missing; checked studies link under half to unresolved V genes, and the rest is unexplained. V and J calls and clone size come straight from that table; D and trimming were deduced from the DNA. This sample holds roughly 120,000 clones; roughly 79% were observed only once. Of the sample, about 2% is held by the ten largest clones.

Relative to germline, V is missing 6 bases and J is missing 4 bases, with 13 bases of the junction outside any gene match. CDR1 and CDR2 (MDHEN, SYDVKM) derive from the germline V gene. From the cysteine through the phenylalanine, the CDR3 covers 16 amino acids. The DNA shown is the 48-base CDR3, in frame from base 1. The receptor was isolated from a woman aged 25-40 years in good health and CMV-seronegative. This chain is built from TRBV28 and TRBJ2-7; 9 central nucleotides agree with TRBD2. Sequenced material: PBMCs. In nucleotides, the sequence is TGTGCCAGCAGCCGCATTCGACTAGCGGTTACGTACGAGCAGTACTTC. Its protein product is CASSRIRLAVTYEQYF.